This record looks at one TCR beta chain sequence and its context. As yet, its antigen is unknown. Original processing methods: Sequence data from immunoSEQ were junction-only and lacked quality scores; consequently, filtering differed. This table comes from immunoSEQ multiplex PCR, and its TCRdb copy is limited to in-frame clones, with some not included. V, J and clone size reflect that table, while D and trimming were determined from the DNA. The table includes about 2.1 million clones, about 92% detected once. This record comes from a study of shared clonotypes between healthy human individuals. Study-level background: Sampling drew on donors who were a couple of women and three men aged 18 to 49. Study conclusions and caveats: Roughly 5% of naive CD4 clonotypes were shared across several donors. Some clonotypes were shared by all four sorted-subset donors, while others were not shared. The non-shared ones had lower generation probabilities than the shared ones.

Only CD45RO-negative cells positively selected for CCR7 counted as naive CD8 cells, so terminally differentiated effector memory CD45RA+ cells were excluded. V lost 0 bases and J 8 bases, leaving 17 bases between the germline ends. There are 16 residues in the CDR3. Germline V gene sequence: CDR1 LNHNV, CDR2 YYDKDF (reference sequence). The chain is built from TRBV15 and TRBJ1-5; possibly TRBD1 for D (6 bases). Source material: naive CD8+ T cells from PBMCs. The sequence was obtained from a man aged 18-30 years in good health. Some clones in this sample may be carry-over from other donors' samples. The CDR3: CATSRDRGGQAKPQHF. CDR3 bases: TGTGCCACCAGCAGAGATCGGGGGGGGCAGGCAAAGCCCCAGCATTTT.